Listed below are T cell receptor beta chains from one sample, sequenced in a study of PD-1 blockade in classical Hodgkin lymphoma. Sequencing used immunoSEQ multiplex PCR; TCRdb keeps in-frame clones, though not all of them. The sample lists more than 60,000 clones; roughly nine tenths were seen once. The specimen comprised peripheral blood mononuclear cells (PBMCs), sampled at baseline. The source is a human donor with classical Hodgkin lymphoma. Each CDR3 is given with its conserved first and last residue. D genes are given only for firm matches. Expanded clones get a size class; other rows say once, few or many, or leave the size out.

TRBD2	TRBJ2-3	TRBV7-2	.	TGTGCCAGCAGCCGAGGGACTAGCGCCGATACGCAGTATTTT	CASSRGTSADTQYF
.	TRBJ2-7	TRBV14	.	TGTGCCAGCAGCCAAGAGTTAGTTCCCTACGAGCAGTACTTC	CASSQELVPYEQYF
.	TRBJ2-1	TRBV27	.	TGTGCCAGCAGTTTGGGCAATGAGCAGTTCTTC	CASSLGNEQFF
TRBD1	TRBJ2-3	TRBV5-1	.	TGCGCCAGCAGCTTCGGACAGGGCCCAGATACGCAGTATTTT	CASSFGQGPDTQYF
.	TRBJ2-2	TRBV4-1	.	TGCGCCAGCAGCCTAGGTGTGGGCTGGAGCCGAACCGGGGAGCTGTTTTTT	CASSLGVGWSRTGELFF
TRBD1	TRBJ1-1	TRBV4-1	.	TGCGCCAGCAGCCAAGGGGGACAGGGGAGCACTGAAGCTTTCTTT	CASSQGGQGSTEAFF
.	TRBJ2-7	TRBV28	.	TGTGCCAGCAGGGTTTCAGGGGACGAGCAGTACTTC	CASRVSGDEQYF
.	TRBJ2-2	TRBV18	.	TGTGCCAGCTCACCGGGACTTCCGAACACCGGGGAGCTGTTTTTT	CASSPGLPNTGELFF
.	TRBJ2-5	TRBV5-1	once	TGCGCCAGCAGCATACAAGAGACCCAGTACTTC	CASSIQETQYF
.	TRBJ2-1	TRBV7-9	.	TGTGCCAGCAGCTTACAGCTTAATGAGCAGTTCTTC	CASSLQLNEQFF